Shown below are 32 T cell receptor beta chains from a single sample sequenced in a study of memory CD4+ T cells and cytomegalovirus serostatus. Single viable CD3+CD4+CD8-CD45RO+ cells were sorted as the memory CD4+ T cells. Clones were sequenced by immunoSEQ multiplex PCR, and TCRdb holds only the in-frame ones, with some missing. The sample contains 40,000 to 55,000 clones, 60% to 80% of which appear only once. Input material: memory CD4+ T cells from blood. The receptors shown here come from an adult in good health and CMV-seropositive.

This rearrangement joins TRBV5-5 to TRBJ1-5, with 8 nucleotides matching TRBD1. V lost 0 bases and J lost 3; bases outside the gene matches: 5. Germline lookup yields CDR1 SGHKS and CDR2 YYEKEE (reference sequence). There are 16 residues in the CDR3. For the CDR3, the DNA is TGTGCCAGCAGCTTGGTCGGACAGGGTTTCAATCAGCCCCAGCATTTT. Translating it yields CASSLVGQGFNQPQHF.

The V and J genes are TRBV29-1 and TRBJ1-2, with TRBD1 matching over 7 bases. The germline V gene has CDR1 SQVTM and CDR2 ANQGSEA. The CDR3 extends over 12 amino acids. The V gene end was trimmed by 6 bases and the J gene end by 8 bases; junction bases not matched to a gene: 9. The CDR3 nucleotides are TGCAGCGTGGGGAGAACAGGGGACGGCTACACCTTC. Translating gives CSVGRTGDGYTF.

V is TRBV5-1 and J is TRBJ2-7; unclear D gene. V dropped 4 bases and J dropped 3 bases, with 11 bases sitting between them. CDR1 SGHRS and CDR2 YFSETQ come from the germline V gene. The CDR3 is made up of 13 amino acids. In DNA, the CDR3 is TGCGCCAGCAGCACCTCCGCAGTCTACGAGCAGTACTTC. Its translation is CASSTSAVYEQYF.

The CDR3 coding sequence is TGTGCCAGCAGCCCGAGTCGGGGGGTAGATACGCAGTATTTT. Protein: CASSPSRGVDTQYF. The chain recombines TRBV7-2 with TRBJ2-3; 7 bases are shared with TRBD2. This CDR3 has 14 residues. Looked up from germline, CDR1 is SGHTA and CDR2 is FQGNSA. V shed 5 bases and J 5 bases; nucleotides not matched to a gene: 7.

The V call is TRBV19, the J call TRBJ2-5, with 10 bases matching TRBD2. This CDR3 comprises 13 residues. In germline, CDR1 is LNHDA, CDR2 SQIVND (reference sequence). V was clipped by 4 bases and J by 5 bases; unmatched bases: 1. CDR3 in DNA: TGTGCCAGTAGTAAACTAGCGGGGGAGACCCAGTACTTC. Protein product: CASSKLAGETQYF.

V usage is TRBV19 and J usage is TRBJ1-2, with unresolved D. CDR1 LNHDA and CDR2 SQIVND come from the germline V gene (reference sequence). The CDR3 runs to 15 residues. V was shortened by 4 bases and J by 5 bases, with 17 bases between the two germline ends. The CDR3 region has the DNA TGTGCCAGTAGTAAATTTACTGTAACGGGGTATGGCTACACCTTC. Translated: CASSKFTVTGYGYTF.

V and J are TRBV7-2 and TRBJ2-7; D gene ambiguous. V lost 0 bases, J lost 2 bases, and 8 bases lay in between. CDR3 size: 14 residues. The V gene's germline CDR1 is SGHTA and CDR2 FQGNSA. The CDR3 sequence is CASSLAVNTYEQYF. The CDR3, as DNA: TGTGCCAGCAGCTTAGCGGTTAACACCTACGAGCAGTACTTC.

The rearrangement joins TRBV27 to TRBJ1-4; tentative D call: TRBD1 (5 bases). Germline V gene sequence: CDR1 MNHEY, CDR2 SMNVEV (reference sequence). The CDR3 spans 13 residues. V lost 5 bases and J lost 4, with 8 bases in between. CDR3 loop: CASSKGINEKLFF. Here the CDR3 DNA reads TGTGCCAGCAGTAAGGGGATTAATGAAAAACTGTTTTTT.

The gene calls are TRBV19 and TRBJ2-1; D not resolved. Germline V lookup: CDR1 LNHDA, CDR2 SQIVND (reference sequence). Trimming cost V 10 bases and J 1 base, with 8 bases left between them. This CDR3 spans 12 amino acids. The CDR3 DNA reads as TGTGCCATCGACGGGTCCTACAATGAGCAGTTCTTC. This sequence encodes CAIDGSYNEQFF. The variable domain in full, with the rest retrieved from reference TRBV19 and TRBJ2-1, is DGGITQSPKYLFRKEGQNVTLSCEQNLNHDAMYWYRQDPGQGLRLIYYSQIVNDFQKGDIAEGYSVSREKKESFPLTVTSAQKNPTAFYLCAIDGSYNEQFFGPGTRLTVL.

The chain links TRBV5-1 to TRBJ2-2; D uncertain. Germline values: CDR1 SGHRS, CDR2 YFSETQ. The length of the CDR3 is 15 residues. With 0 bases removed from V and 2 bases from J, the gap between germline ends came to 8 bases. CDR3 residues: CASSLEATNTGELFF. CDR3 nucleotide sequence: TGCGCCAGCAGCTTGGAGGCTACTAACACCGGGGAGCTGTTTTTT.

The V call is TRBV6-5, the J call TRBJ1-2; unclear D gene. The germline V gene has CDR1 MNHEY and CDR2 SVGAGI. This CDR3 spans 15 amino acids. Trimming removed 2 bases from V and 6 bases from J, with 16 bases in between. CDR3 sequence (DNA): TGTGCCAGCAGTTACCACACAGCCCACCGTGATGGCTACACCTTC. It encodes CASSYHTAHRDGYTF.

In its sample, this clone was seen a few times. The chain is built from TRBV7-8 and TRBJ1-2; D gene unclear. The germline gives CDR1 SGHVS, CDR2 FQNEAQ. This CDR3 contains 13 residues. The V end was cut by 0 bases, the J end by 6 bases, with 8 bases between. The CDR3 spells CASSLAPVDGYTF. The CDR3 bases are TGTGCCAGCAGCTTAGCACCGGTTGATGGCTACACCTTC.

With respect to this clone: One junction end disagrees with the germline gene, perhaps due to a read error. The J gene is TRBJ1-1, the V gene TRBV5-1; maybe TRBD1 (5 bases). The CDR3 contains 14 residues. Germline-derived CDR1 and CDR2 are SGHRS and YFSETQ. CDR3 sequence reads: CASSLGLDSSEAFF. For the CDR3, the DNA is TGTGCCAGCAGCTTGGGGTTAGACAGTTCTGAAGCTTTCTTT. The full variable domain, in which reference TRBV5-1 and TRBJ1-1 provide the parts outside the CDR3, is KAGVTQTPRYLIKTRGQQVTLSCSPISGHRSVSWYQQTPGQGLQFLFEYFSETQRNKGNFPGRFSGRQFSNSRSEMNVSTLELGDSALYLCASSLGLDSSEAFFGQGTRLTVV.

The chain couples TRBV10-2 to TRBJ2-2, with TRBD2 matching over 9 bases. The trim removed 3 bases at V and 7 bases at J, leaving 12 bases unmatched. This CDR3 comprises 17 residues. Germline-derived CDR1 and CDR2 are WSHSY and SAAADI. This chain's CDR3 is CASSDLERGANDGELFF. The CDR3 nucleotides are TGCGCCAGCAGTGATTTAGAGCGGGGGGCAAACGACGGGGAGCTGTTTTTT.

The chain combines TRBV9 with TRBJ1-6; no definite D call. Trimming removed 3 bases at V and 9 bases at J, with 16 bases between. Germline CDR1 and CDR2: SGDLS and YYNGEE. CDR3 length equals 15 residues. CDR3 region: CASSAIAGRGSPLHF. For the CDR3, the DNA is TGTGCCAGCAGCGCTATAGCCGGACGGGGTTCACCCCTCCACTTT.

The chain employs TRBV25-1 and TRBJ1-1; D is unresolved. This CDR3 comprises 12 residues. Trimming cost V 6 bases and J 11 bases, with 16 bases left between them. In germline, CDR1 is MGHDK, CDR2 SYGVNS. CDR3: CASRPTPGGAFF. CDR3 bases: TGTGCCAGCAGACCGACCCCGGGAGGGGCTTTCTTT. Looking up the rest from reference TRBV25-1 and TRBJ1-1 gives the full variable domain: EADIYQTPRYLVIGTGKKITLECSQTMGHDKMYWYQQDPGMELHLIHYSYGVNSTEKGDLSSESTVSRIRTEHFPLTLESARPSHTSQYLCASRPTPGGAFFGQGTRLTVV.

This rearrangement joins TRBV6-6 to TRBJ1-2; D gene unclear. Germline CDR1 reads MNHNY; CDR2 reads SVGAGI (reference sequence). Trimming took 5 bases from V and 1 from J, leaving 14 bases between them. This CDR3 has 15 residues. The chain's CDR3 is CASSSRPGINYGYTF. The CDR3 DNA reads as TGTGCCAGCAGTAGTCGCCCGGGGATTAACTATGGCTACACCTTC.

The chain is built from TRBV4-2 and TRBJ2-3, with a possible D match to TRBD2 (6 bases). This CDR3 spans 17 amino acids. With 0 bases removed from V and 1 base from J, the gap between germline ends came to 14 bases. Per germline, CDR1 LGHNA and CDR2 YNFKEQ. In DNA, the CDR3 is TGTGCCAGCAGCCAAGATCGGAGGGGCGATGGCACAGATACGCAGTATTTT. It yields the protein CASSQDRRGDGTDTQYF.

The chain links TRBV11-2 to TRBJ1-4; TRBD1 is a possible D gene (5 bases). The CDR3 is made up of 17 amino acids. Trimming took 1 base from V and 5 from J, leaving 17 bases between them. The germline gives CDR1 SGHAT, CDR2 FQNNGV. CDR3 nucleotide sequence: TGTGCCAGCAGCTTAGTCCTGTCGGGCAGGGAGAATGAAAAACTGTTTTTT. Its translation: CASSLVLSGRENEKLFF. Looking up the rest from reference TRBV11-2 and TRBJ1-4 gives the full variable domain: EAGVAQSPRYKIIEKRQSVAFWCNPISGHATLYWYQQILGQGPKLLIQFQNNGVVDDSQLPKDRFSAERLKGVDSTLKIQPAKLEDSAVYLCASSLVLSGRENEKLFFGSGTQLSVL.

The V gene is TRBV7-2, the J gene TRBJ2-7; D possibly uses TRBD1 or TRBD2 (5 bases each). The CDR3 is 14 amino acids. Per the germline V gene, CDR1 is SGHTA and CDR2 is FQGNSA. Between the trimmed V and J ends, which lost 5 bases and 0 bases, there was a span of 11 bases. CDR3 sequence reads: CASSRDRSSYEQYF. CDR3 sequence (DNA): TGTGCCAGCAGCCGGGACCGGAGCTCCTACGAGCAGTACTTC.

The CDR3 reads CASSVTRLTEAFF. DNA of the CDR3: TGTGCCAGCAGTGTGACCCGACTCACTGAAGCTTTCTTT. The rearrangement uses TRBV6-1 and TRBJ1-1; D is unresolved. The CDR3 covers 13 residues. Germline CDR1 MNHNS, CDR2 SASEGT. The V end lost 4 bases, the J end lost 4 bases, and 10 bases lay between the germline ends.

The rearrangement uses TRBV6-9 and TRBJ1-4; maybe TRBD1 (6 bases). V dropped 8 bases and J dropped 10 bases, with 23 bases sitting between them. CDR3 size: 15 residues. The V gene's germline CDR1 is MNHGY and CDR2 SVAAGI. Here the CDR3 DNA reads TGTGCCAGCCCTCCCAGACAGGTCCCTAGAGGAAAACTGTTTTTT. Translating gives CASPPRQVPRGKLFF.

J is TRBJ2-7 and V is TRBV2; D might be TRBD1 (5 bases). Germline V gene sequence: CDR1 SNHLY, CDR2 FYNNEI. The CDR3 consists of 13 residues. Trimming shortened V by 7 bases and J by 3 bases, and 13 bases separated the two germline ends. CDR3 in DNA: TGTGCCAGCATACAGGACCTTAACTACGAGCAGTACTTC. Amino acid sequence: CASIQDLNYEQYF. Full variable domain (rest looked up from reference TRBV2 and TRBJ2-7): EPEVTQTPSHQVTQMGQEVILRCVPISNHLYFYWYRQILGQKVEFLVSFYNNEISEKSEIFDDQFSVERPDGSNFTLKIRSTKLEDSAMYFCASIQDLNYEQYFGPGTRLTVT.

The count of this clone is one. The V call is TRBV27, the J call TRBJ2-2, with D perhaps assigned TRBD1 or TRBD2 (6 bases each). The CDR3 covers 14 residues. Germline loops: CDR1 MNHEY, CDR2 SMNVEV (reference sequence). Trimming took 7 bases from V and 2 from J, leaving 11 bases between them. The CDR3 bases are TGTGCCAGCACCCGGGGGCTTAACACCGGGGAGCTGTTTTTT. This translates into CASTRGLNTGELFF.

This chain uses TRBV6-6 with TRBJ2-3, with TRBD1 matching over 8 bases. The ends lost 6 bases at V and 0 bases at J; junction bases unmatched: 8. This CDR3 has 16 residues. CDR1 and CDR2 from the germline V gene are MNHNY and SVGAGI (reference sequence). The CDR3, as DNA: TGTGCCAGCAGAGATCCAGGGGGCCACAGCACAGATACGCAGTATTTT. As protein: CASRDPGGHSTDTQYF.

The gene calls are TRBV5-5 and TRBJ2-4, with 16 positions matching TRBD2. Per germline, CDR1 SGHKS and CDR2 YYEKEE (reference sequence). This CDR3 is 16 amino acids long. The V gene end was trimmed by 3 bases and the J gene end by 8 bases; junction bases not matched to a gene: 5. The CDR3 is CASSSPGLAGGDIQYF. In DNA form, the CDR3 reads TGTGCCAGCAGCTCCCCGGGACTAGCGGGGGGGGACATTCAGTACTTC.

This clone has only a few counts. The rearrangement links TRBV4-1 to TRBJ2-1, with D maybe TRBD1 (5 bases). Trimming removed 0 bases from V and 3 bases from J, with 9 bases in between. The CDR3 is 15 residues long. CDR1 and CDR2 (germline): MGHRA, YSYEKL. The CDR3 reads CASSQEGVSYNEQFF. The DNA for the CDR3 is TGCGCCAGCAGCCAAGAAGGGGTTAGCTACAATGAGCAGTTCTTC.

This chain connects TRBV27 to TRBJ1-2, with D perhaps TRBD1 (6 bases). Germline V lookup: CDR1 MNHEY, CDR2 SMNVEV (reference sequence). The V end was cut by 4 bases, the J end by 10 bases, with 13 bases between. The CDR3 is 12 residues long. CDR3 protein: CASSSLDSFYTF. CDR3 sequence (DNA): TGTGCCAGCAGTTCCCTGGACAGCTTCTACACCTTC.

The genes are TRBV10-1 and TRBJ2-5; 7 bases agree with TRBD2. Germline V lookup: CDR1 WNHNN, CDR2 SYGVQD (reference sequence). Germline trimming cut 11 bases from V and 3 bases from J; bases unmatched to any gene: 12. This CDR3 region has 14 residues. The CDR3 sequence is CARGMGGVEETQYF. The CDR3 DNA reads TGCGCCCGGGGGATGGGGGGGGTGGAAGAGACCCAGTACTTC.

This chain joins TRBV28 and TRBJ2-2; tentatively, D is TRBD1 (6 bases). V lost 3 bases and J lost 0, with 17 bases in between. The CDR3 is 18 amino acids. Germline V gene data show CDR1 as MDHEN and CDR2 as SYDVKM. CDR3 residues: CASSFRQGFQTNTGELFF. CDR3 nucleotides: TGTGCCAGCAGTTTTAGGCAGGGGTTCCAGACGAACACCGGGGAGCTGTTTTTT.

This clone is medium-sized by share. V usage is TRBV2 and J usage is TRBJ1-1, with D maybe TRBD1 (5 bases). Per the germline V gene, CDR1 is SNHLY and CDR2 is FYNNEI. Trimming removed 7 bases at V and 1 base at J, with 16 bases between. This CDR3 has 15 amino acids. The CDR3 loop reads CASTSSRVPNTEAFF. The DNA of the CDR3 is TGTGCCAGCACGTCCTCCAGGGTTCCGAACACTGAAGCTTTCTTT.

V is TRBV7-9 and J is TRBJ2-7; D is uncertain. V was pared by 1 base and J by 4 bases, with 8 bases between. CDR1 and CDR2 from the germline V gene are SEHNR and FQNEAQ (reference sequence). CDR3 size: 13 residues. The CDR3 DNA reads as TGTGCCAGCAGCTTAGAGGCTTATTACGAGCAGTACTTC. Translated: CASSLEAYYEQYF.